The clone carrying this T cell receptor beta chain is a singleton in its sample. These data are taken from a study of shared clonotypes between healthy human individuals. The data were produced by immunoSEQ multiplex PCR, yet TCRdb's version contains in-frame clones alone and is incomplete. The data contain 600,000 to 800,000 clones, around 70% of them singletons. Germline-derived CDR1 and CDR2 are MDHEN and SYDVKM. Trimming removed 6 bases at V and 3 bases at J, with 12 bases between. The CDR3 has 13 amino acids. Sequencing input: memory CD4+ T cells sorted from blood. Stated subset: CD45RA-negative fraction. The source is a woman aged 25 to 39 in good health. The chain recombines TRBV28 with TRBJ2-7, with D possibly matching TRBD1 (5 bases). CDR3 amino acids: CASSLAQDYEQYF. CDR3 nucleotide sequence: TGTGCCAGCAGCCTCGCACAGGACTACGAGCAGTACTTC.